The 10 T cell receptor beta chains presented below share a single source sample, sequenced in a study of Ad26.COV2.S vaccination and SARS-CoV-2 variants. Treatment: over 15 received Ad26.COV2.S at low or high dose, single or two shots; 5 received placebo; per-sample allocation not given. On day 63 after the first injection, vaccine and placebo recipients gave samples. The method was immunoSEQ multiplex PCR; TCRdb's version includes in-frame clones alone and lacks a portion of them. Counted here are a few hundred thousand clones, about 91% occurring once; the ten biggest clones make up around 1.8%. Sequenced material: peripheral blood, taken in a trial of Ad26.COV2.S vaccine versus placebo. The receptor source for this set is a person between 18 and 65 years old who received the Ad26.COV2.S COVID-19 vaccine or a placebo.

The chain couples TRBV5-1 to TRBJ2-7, with no clear D. With 4 bases removed from V and 5 bases from J, the gap between germline ends came to 19 bases. This CDR3 region has 15 residues. Per the germline V gene, CDR1 is SGHRS and CDR2 is YFSETQ. CDR3 region: CASSPAGKPSHEQYF. CDR3 bases: TGCGCCAGCAGCCCCGCTGGTAAACCGTCCCACGAGCAGTACTTC. The variable domain in full, with the rest retrieved from reference TRBV5-1 and TRBJ2-7, is KAGVTQTPRYLIKTRGQQVTLSCSPISGHRSVSWYQQTPGQGLQFLFEYFSETQRNKGNFPGRFSGRQFSNSRSEMNVSTLELGDSALYLCASSPAGKPSHEQYFGPGTRLTVT.

This rearrangement joins TRBV19 to TRBJ1-2; D gene uncertain. The germline V gene encodes CDR1 LNHDA and CDR2 SQIVND (reference sequence). Deletions cut 5 bases from V and 1 base from J, with 11 bases between. CDR3 length equals 14 residues. Here the CDR3 DNA reads TGTGCCAGTAGTGTCCACCGGATTAACTATGGCTACACCTTC. It translates to CASSVHRINYGYTF.

The genes are TRBV27 and TRBJ1-1; D remains unclear. This CDR3 contains 15 residues. CDR1 and CDR2 from the germline V gene are MNHEY and SMNVEV (reference sequence). The ends were cut back, 6 bases at V and 0 bases at J, with 14 bases in the middle. The DNA of the CDR3 is TGTGCCAGCAGCCTGTCGGGAGGAATGAACACTGAAGCTTTCTTT. This translates into CASSLSGGMNTEAFF.

The V and J genes are TRBV4-1 and TRBJ2-7; D possibly corresponds to TRBD1 (6 bases). Germline lookup yields CDR1 MGHRA and CDR2 YSYEKL. The CDR3 extends over 20 amino acids. V was shortened by 0 bases and J by 3 bases, with 27 bases between the two germline ends. CDR3 protein: CASSQEVYGGQQGWNYEQYF. DNA of the CDR3: TGCGCCAGCAGCCAAGAAGTATACGGTGGACAACAGGGATGGAACTACGAGCAGTACTTC.

This chain links TRBV24-1 with TRBJ2-7; TRBD1 aligns across 9 bases. Germline V gene lookup returns CDR1 KGHDR and CDR2 SFDVKD. CDR3 length: 14 amino acids. V dropped 2 bases and J dropped 6; count of bases not matched to a gene: 4. The DNA of the CDR3 is TGTGCCACCAGTGATTCACAGGGGGCCAGCGAGCAGTACTTC. Amino acid sequence: CATSDSQGASEQYF.

J is TRBJ2-1 and V is TRBV10-3; possibly TRBD2 for D (6 bases). The ends were cut back, 8 bases at V and 0 bases at J, with 11 bases in the middle. This CDR3 has 14 amino acids. The germline V gene has CDR1 ENHRY and CDR2 SYGVKD. The CDR3 protein is CAISTGSSYNEQFF. The CDR3, as DNA: TGTGCCATCTCCACCGGGAGCTCCTACAATGAGCAGTTCTTC.

This chain links TRBV18 with TRBJ2-7; 7 nucleotides agree with TRBD1. V trimming: 6 bases; J trimming: 3 bases; junction bases outside the gene matches: 5. This CDR3 region has 13 residues. Germline values: CDR1 KGHSH, CDR2 LQKENI. CDR3 nucleotides: TGTGCCAGCTCCAAGGGGGCAGGCTACGAGCAGTACTTC. Amino acid sequence: CASSKGAGYEQYF. The whole variable domain, filled in from reference TRBV18 and TRBJ2-7, reads NAGVMQNPRHLVRRRGQEARLRCSPMKGHSHVYWYRQLPEEGLKFMVYLQKENIIDESGMPKERFSAEFPKEGPSILRIQQVVRGDSAAYFCASSKGAGYEQYFGPGTRLTVT.

The CDR3 sequence is CASSPRRGAIENTEAFF. The DNA for the CDR3 is TGTGCCAGCAGCCCCCGGCGGGGGGCCATTGAGAACACTGAAGCTTTCTTT. The V and J genes are TRBV3-1 (or the pseudogene TRBV3-2) and TRBJ1-1; D possibly corresponds to TRBD1 (6 bases). The CDR3 runs to 17 residues. V dropped 4 bases and J dropped 1 base, with 19 bases sitting between them. Germline assignment: CDR1 LGHDT and CDR2 YNNKEL (reference sequence).

Worth noting for this clone: The sample holds other DNA sequences that translate to the same CDR3. The chain carries TRBV27 and TRBJ2-2; D remains ambiguous. This CDR3 is 12 amino acids long. The germline V and J ends were trimmed by 3 bases and 8 bases, with 7 bases remaining between them. The germline CDR1 and CDR2 sequences are MNHEY and SMNVEV (reference sequence). CDR3 DNA sequence: TGTGCCAGCAGTTTTATATCTGGGGAGCTGTTTTTT. Translating gives CASSFISGELFF.

This sequence joins TRBV28 and TRBJ2-7; D assignment may be TRBD1 or TRBD2 (5 bases each). This CDR3 comprises 13 residues. Germline loops: CDR1 MDHEN, CDR2 SYDVKM. Trimming stripped 7 bases from V and 2 bases from J, with 12 bases between. This CDR3 is CASIRGRAYEQYF. DNA for the CDR3: TGTGCCAGCATTCGGGGCAGGGCCTACGAGCAGTACTTC.